This T cell receptor (beta chain) was recorded in a study of monozygotic twins with inflammatory bowel disease (dated by TCRdb to between 2018 and 2021). General notes on the study: The complete study included 28 monozygotic twin pairs: 19 IBD-discordant Danish pairs and nine German pairs, of which four were IBD-concordant and five were IBD-discordant. Within discordant pairs, disease-associated traits were sought mainly by comparing IBD patients with their genetically identical healthy co-twins. Each individual had, on average, about 151 000 unique TCRalpha sequences and 181 000 unique TCRbeta sequences available for analysis.

The germline V gene (reference sequence) gives CDR1 as DFQATT and CDR2 as SNEGSKA. The CDR3 measures 14 amino acids from cysteine to phenylalanine. No DNA is listed. Comment on this clonotype: What this receptor recognizes is not known.

The library was made by 5' RACE. Preparation of each TCR library used roughly 3,300 ng of total RNA. For each sample, cDNA was synthesized in eight separate reactions using SMARTScribe reverse transcriptase. During cDNA synthesis, template switching introduced unique molecular identifiers that contained a 6-nucleotide sample barcode. TCRalpha and TCRbeta cDNA was amplified by two nested PCRs of 16 and 9 cycles, with bead purification after each PCR. Before amplification, the cDNA was treated with uracil DNA-glycosylase and purified using the QIAquick PCR purification kit. The second PCR added Illumina TruSeq-compatible adapters along with sample-specific barcodes. Library quality and concentration were assessed using TapeStation and Qubit, and about 5.2 ng of each library was pooled. The pooled libraries were sequenced with 2 x 100 bp reads and custom sequencing primers on an Illumina HiSeq2500 single-index Rapid Run. The original pipeline was this. MiGEC version 1.2.6 was used for UMI-based consensus assembly to correct PCR and sequencing errors. MiXCR version 2.1.1 was used to carry out V(D)J alignment, clonotype assembly and CDR3 extraction. To normalise gene usage, clonotype sharing and MAIT/NKT TCR abundance, the top 1000, 10 000 and 20 000 clonotypes in each sample were analysed. After downsampling to 27 000 UMIs, diversity was calculated as the inverse Simpson index using the vegan R package. Paired Mann-Whitney U tests on discordant twin pairs were used, with Benjamini-Hochberg multiple-testing correction. TCRdb reprocessed the reads and assigns one entry to each CDR3 protein sequence, leaving out DNA. V and J calls and clone size were set by TCRdb, not the authors. This specimen's table enumerates nearly 450,000 distinct CDR3 sequences. The ten most abundant clones make up roughly 2.3% of the sample.

From each donor, an approximately 2.5 ml peripheral blood sample was drawn into PAXgene tubes and stored at -80 degrees C. Without any T cell sorting, total RNA was extracted from whole blood using the PAXgene blood miRNA kit on an automated QIAcube. Peripheral blood from monozygotic twin pairs, either concordant or discordant for inflammatory bowel disease, underwent deep TCRalpha and TCRbeta repertoire profiling that used unique molecular barcoding. Smoking habits were recorded for all twin pairs, and individuals were classified as current, former or never smokers. What the work shows at the level of the full study, not this receptor alone: No single strong signal or clonotype linked to IBD turned up in the results, so the idea that one exists was not supported. No difference in repertoire similarity was observed between concordant and discordant twins, possibly owing to limited statistical power. Compared with healthy twins, IBD patients had fewer clonotypes in common with other individuals, a difference most pronounced in patients showing signs of disease activity. The analysis was unable to tell different T cell subtypes apart. Because patients were on differing immunosuppressive treatments, the repertoires may have picked up extra background noise and inter-individual variability. Measured by the inverse Simpson index, TCRbeta repertoire diversity was lower in IBD patients than in their healthy co-twins.

The chain links TRBV20-1 with TRBJ2-7; no DNA is available, so the TRBD1 call from TCRdb remains unchecked. The clonotype comes from a human donor with ulcerative colitis or Crohn's disease, or a healthy co-twin of an affected twin (not recorded which). Sequenced: blood. The CDR3 corresponds to CSAIAPPASYEQYF.